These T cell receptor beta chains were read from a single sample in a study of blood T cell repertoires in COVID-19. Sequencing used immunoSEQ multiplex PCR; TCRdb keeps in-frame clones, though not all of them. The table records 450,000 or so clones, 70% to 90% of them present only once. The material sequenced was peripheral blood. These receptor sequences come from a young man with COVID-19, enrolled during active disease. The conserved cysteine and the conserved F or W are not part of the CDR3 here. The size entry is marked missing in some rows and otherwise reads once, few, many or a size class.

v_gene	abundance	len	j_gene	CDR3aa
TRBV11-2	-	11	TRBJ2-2	ASSWPGIGELF
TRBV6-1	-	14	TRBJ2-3	ASRESLAGGPDTQY
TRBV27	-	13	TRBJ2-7	ASSPSQRGLYEQY
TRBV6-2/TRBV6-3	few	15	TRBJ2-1	ASSPTTSGTSHNEQF
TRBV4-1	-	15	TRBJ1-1	ASSQAGPGQGNTEAF
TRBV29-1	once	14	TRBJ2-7	SVSGTSGPYAYEQY
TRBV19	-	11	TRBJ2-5	ASSNGQVGPQY
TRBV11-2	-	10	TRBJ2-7	ASSLSYYEQY
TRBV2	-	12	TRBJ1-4	ASSPTGFGEKLF
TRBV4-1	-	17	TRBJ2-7	ASSQVIVPGFHVSYEQY
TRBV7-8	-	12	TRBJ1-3	ASSWTGSGNTIY
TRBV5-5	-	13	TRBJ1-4	ASSPGTGTNEKLF
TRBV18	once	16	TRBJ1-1	ASSPGDRSPLGNTEAF
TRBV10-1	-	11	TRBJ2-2	ASSPQGTGELF
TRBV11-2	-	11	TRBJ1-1	ASSKEREAGAF
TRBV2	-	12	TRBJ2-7	ASSVGQGLYEQY
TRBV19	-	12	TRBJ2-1	ASSIKGRRNEQF
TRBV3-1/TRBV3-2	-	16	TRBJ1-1	ASSQDRTGQGANTEAF
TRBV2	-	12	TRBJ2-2	ATRREGSTGELF
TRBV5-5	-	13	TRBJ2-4	ASSLVGRRENIQY
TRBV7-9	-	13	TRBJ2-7	ASSLMGQGANEQY
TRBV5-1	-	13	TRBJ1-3	ASSPGSSSGNTIY
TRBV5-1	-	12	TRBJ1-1	ASSNGGGATEAF
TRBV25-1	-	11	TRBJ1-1	ASRTPQDTEAF
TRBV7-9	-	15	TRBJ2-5	ASSSGTSGRFLETQY
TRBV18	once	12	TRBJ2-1	ASAPPGPYNEQF
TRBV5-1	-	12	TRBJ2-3	ASSPGVPTDTQY
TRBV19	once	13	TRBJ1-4	ASSIQTGIGEKLF
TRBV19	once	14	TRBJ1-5	ASSRLDRADNQPQH
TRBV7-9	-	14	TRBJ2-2	ASSFGRGETTGELF
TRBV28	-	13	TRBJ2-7	ASSFRDRSSYEQY
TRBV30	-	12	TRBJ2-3	AWGRTSFTDTQY
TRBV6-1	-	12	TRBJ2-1	ASSEPGGSNEQF
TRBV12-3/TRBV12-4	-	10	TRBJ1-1	ASSLGQGEAF
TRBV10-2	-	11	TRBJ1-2	ASRGQGSYGYT
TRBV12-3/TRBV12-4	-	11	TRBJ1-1	ASSLGDRRVAF
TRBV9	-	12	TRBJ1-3	ASSASTPGNTIY
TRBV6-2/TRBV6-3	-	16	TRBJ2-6	ASSWGQRRISGANVLT
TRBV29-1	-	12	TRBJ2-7	SVEDSTESYEQY
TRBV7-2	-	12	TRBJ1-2	ASSPLGGLRGYT
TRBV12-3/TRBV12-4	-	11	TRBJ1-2	ASSARGYHGYT
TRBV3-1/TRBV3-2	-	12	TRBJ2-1	ASRSQAPGNEQF
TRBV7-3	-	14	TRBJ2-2	ASRPTSGSRTGELF
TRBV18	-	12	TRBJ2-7	ASSPLGDSYEQY
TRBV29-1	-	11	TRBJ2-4	SVGRPGGNIQY
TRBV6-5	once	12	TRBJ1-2	ASSYGPGPYGYT
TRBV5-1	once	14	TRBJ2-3	ASSDGLAGHTDTQY
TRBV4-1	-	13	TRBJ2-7	ASSLASGSSYEQY
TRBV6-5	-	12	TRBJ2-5	ASLRNRGIETQY
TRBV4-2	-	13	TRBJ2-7	ASSIGQGAMYEQY
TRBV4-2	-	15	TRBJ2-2	ASSQGTAGGNTGELF
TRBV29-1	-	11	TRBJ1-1	SVERRMNTEAF
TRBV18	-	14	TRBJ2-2	ASSPPAGGTGGELF
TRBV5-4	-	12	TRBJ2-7	ASRPGQGPYEQY